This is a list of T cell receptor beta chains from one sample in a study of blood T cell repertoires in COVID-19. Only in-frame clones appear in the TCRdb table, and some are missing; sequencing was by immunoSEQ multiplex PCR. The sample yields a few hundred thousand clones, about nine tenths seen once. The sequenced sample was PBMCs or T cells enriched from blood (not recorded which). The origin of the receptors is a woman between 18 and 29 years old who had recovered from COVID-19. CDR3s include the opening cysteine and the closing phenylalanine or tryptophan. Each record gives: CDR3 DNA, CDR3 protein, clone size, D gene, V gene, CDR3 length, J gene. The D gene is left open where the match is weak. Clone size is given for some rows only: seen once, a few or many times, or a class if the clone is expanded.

TGTGCCAGCAGTGGCGACAGCTCCTATAATTCACCCCTCCACTTT	CASSGDSSYNSPLHF	-	-	TRBV2	15	TRBJ1-6
TGTGCCAGCAGTTTGGGACCTCCGGGGGACAATGAGCAGTTCTTC	CASSLGPPGDNEQFF	once	-	TRBV28	15	TRBJ2-1
TGTGCCAGCAGCACGGACAGGGCGGCCGGGGAGCTGTTTTTT	CASSTDRAAGELFF	-	TRBD1	TRBV5-4	14	TRBJ2-2
TGTGCCAGCATGGGGGGGACCGACGAGCAGTACTTC	CASMGGTDEQYF	-	TRBD2	TRBV6-5	12	TRBJ2-7
TGTGCCAGCAGCTTCTGGGGAGGGTCAGACTCACCCCTCCACTTT	CASSFWGGSDSPLHF	-	-	TRBV5-4	15	TRBJ1-6
TGTGCCATCAGCCCACTAGCGACAGCGAACACCGGGGAGCTGTTTTTT	CAISPLATANTGELFF	-	TRBD2	TRBV10-3	16	TRBJ2-2
TGCGCCAGCAGCCACAGTAGCGGGGGGCATAACAATGAGCAGTTCTTC	CASSHSSGGHNNEQFF	-	TRBD2	TRBV4-1	16	TRBJ2-1
TGTGCCAGCTCCCATCCCGGGGTGAACTATGGCTACACCTTC	CASSHPGVNYGYTF	-	-	TRBV18	14	TRBJ1-2
TGTGCCAGCACGGAGGGAAGGTCAGAGACCCAGTACTTC	CASTEGRSETQYF	-	-	TRBV12-3/TRBV12-4	13	TRBJ2-5
TGTGCCAGCAGTGACACAGGGGTGAATCAGCCCCAGCATTTT	CASSDTGVNQPQHF	-	TRBD1	TRBV2	14	TRBJ1-5
TGTGCCAGCAGCCGGCCAAGGGAGGGCCCTCGCCATGAGCAGTTCTTC	CASSRPREGPRHEQFF	-	TRBD2	TRBV14	16	TRBJ2-1
TGTGCCAGCAGCCCTCTCGGGGGGAACACTGAAGCTTTCTTT	CASSPLGGNTEAFF	-	-	TRBV9	14	TRBJ1-1